Listed below are T cell receptor beta chains from one sample, sequenced in a study of blood T cells in healthy people across ages. TCRdb independently ran MiXCR on the 5' RACE reads; one entry per CDR3 protein. The repertoire consists of hundreds of thousands of distinct CDR3 sequences, with around 48% occurring once and the leading ten covering 30% to 40%. The sample consisted of blood. Source of these receptors: a woman aged 55 to 70 in good health. Each CDR3 is given without its conserved first and last residue. Fields, in order: V gene, CDR3 protein.

>TRBV5-1
ASSLDPAGGTYEQY
>TRBV28
ASSSTGKQY
>TRBV7-3
ASSQPGGAGYT
>TRBV5-4
ASSPQVYNEQY
>TRBV28
ASSLPPEQETQY
>TRBV20-1
SARRLAGRGDEQY
>TRBV7-2
ASSISWDPGYT
>TRBV5-1
ASSWQGFTDTQY
>TRBV11-3
ASSDGGSSYNEQF
>TRBV28
ASSFNRGILYEQY
>TRBV7-2
ASSRQDIGETQY
>TRBV12-3/TRBV12-4
ASSLGGTDFGYT
>TRBV27
ASSYSGLYQETQY
>TRBV18
ASSPPRSQGREQY
>TRBV28
ASSPAGGRYEQC
>TRBV7-6
ASSFYRGSSYEQY
>TRBV20-1
SASSGEGSYNSPLH
>TRBV29-1
SVDVGNEQY